The T cell receptor (beta chain) described here comes from a study of T-cell memory formation after mild COVID-19. Background on the study: TCR clusters were mostly confined to one donor each.

Germline V gene sequence: CDR1 SGHNT, CDR2 YENEEA. The V end lost 5 bases, the J end lost 5 bases, and 13 bases lay between the germline ends. CDR3 length equals 14 residues. TCRalpha and TCRbeta libraries used 5'RACE with constant-segment primers and UMIs. TCRdb reanalysed the 5' RACE reads using MiXCR and keeps one entry per CDR3 protein. The sample lists under 600,000 distinct CDR3 sequences, roughly 20% seen once, with approximately 8.4% in the top ten. Study outcomes and limitations: CD4+ contracting clones were found mainly in CM and EM, and CD8+ ones in EMRA.

About this clonotype itself: Its antigen is unidentified.

Material for sequencing was PBMCs or a T cell subset sorted from them (not recorded which). The chain uses TRBV11-3 and TRBJ2-1, with a possible D match to TRBD1 (6 bases). The source is an adult woman who had mild COVID-19 (a few samples of this study predate the infection). Cell type and time point are not known. The CDR3 region has the DNA TGTGCCAGCAGCCTCCGGACAGTGGACAATGAGCAGTTCTTC. It codes for CASSLRTVDNEQFF.